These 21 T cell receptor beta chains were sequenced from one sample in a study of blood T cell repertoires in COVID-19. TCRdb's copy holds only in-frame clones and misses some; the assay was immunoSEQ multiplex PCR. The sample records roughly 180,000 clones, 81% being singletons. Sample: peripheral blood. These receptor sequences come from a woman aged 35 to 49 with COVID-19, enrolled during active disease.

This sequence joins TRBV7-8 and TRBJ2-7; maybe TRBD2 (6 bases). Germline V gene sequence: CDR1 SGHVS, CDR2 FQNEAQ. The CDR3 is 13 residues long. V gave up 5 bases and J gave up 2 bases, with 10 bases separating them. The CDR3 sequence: CASSGEAAYEQYF. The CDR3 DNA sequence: TGTGCCAGCAGCGGGGAGGCCGCCTACGAGCAGTACTTC.

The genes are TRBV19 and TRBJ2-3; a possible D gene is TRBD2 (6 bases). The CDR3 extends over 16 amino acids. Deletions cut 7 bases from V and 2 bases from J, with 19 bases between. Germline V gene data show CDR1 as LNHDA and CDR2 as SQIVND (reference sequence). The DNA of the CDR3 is TGTGCCAGTAATACCGCGGGGCGAGGGGCCACAGATACGCAGTATTTT. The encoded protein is CASNTAGRGATDTQYF.

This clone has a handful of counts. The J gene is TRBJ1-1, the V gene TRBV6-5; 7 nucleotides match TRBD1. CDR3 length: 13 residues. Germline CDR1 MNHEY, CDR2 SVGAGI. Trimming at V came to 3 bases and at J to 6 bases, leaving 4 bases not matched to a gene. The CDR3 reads CASSYQGVAEAFF. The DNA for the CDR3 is TGTGCCAGCAGTTATCAGGGGGTCGCTGAAGCTTTCTTT.

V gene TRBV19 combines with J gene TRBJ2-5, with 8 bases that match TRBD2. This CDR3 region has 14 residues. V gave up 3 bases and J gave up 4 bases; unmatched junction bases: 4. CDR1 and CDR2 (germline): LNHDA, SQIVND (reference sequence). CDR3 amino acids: CASSIGLAGETQYF. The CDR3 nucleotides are TGTGCCAGTAGTATCGGGCTAGCGGGAGAGACCCAGTACTTC.

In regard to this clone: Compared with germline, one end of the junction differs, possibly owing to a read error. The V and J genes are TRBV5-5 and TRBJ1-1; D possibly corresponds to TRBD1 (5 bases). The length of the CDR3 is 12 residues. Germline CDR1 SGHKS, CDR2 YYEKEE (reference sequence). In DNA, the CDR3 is TGTGCCAGCAGCTTTGATTCAGGGAAAAGGATCTTT. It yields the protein CASSFDSGKRIF.

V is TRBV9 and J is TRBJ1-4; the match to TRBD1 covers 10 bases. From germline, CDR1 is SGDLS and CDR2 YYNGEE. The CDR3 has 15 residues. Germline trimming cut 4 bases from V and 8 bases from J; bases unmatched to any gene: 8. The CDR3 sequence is CASSPRTGGFEKLFF. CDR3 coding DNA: TGTGCCAGCAGCCCCCGGACAGGGGGATTCGAAAAACTGTTTTTT.

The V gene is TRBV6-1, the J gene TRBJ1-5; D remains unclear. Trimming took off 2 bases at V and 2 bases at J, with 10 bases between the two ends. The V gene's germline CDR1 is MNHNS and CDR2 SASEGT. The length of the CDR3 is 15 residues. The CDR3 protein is CASSENRARNQPQHF. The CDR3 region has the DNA TGTGCCAGCAGTGAAAATCGCGCCCGCAATCAGCCCCAGCATTTT.

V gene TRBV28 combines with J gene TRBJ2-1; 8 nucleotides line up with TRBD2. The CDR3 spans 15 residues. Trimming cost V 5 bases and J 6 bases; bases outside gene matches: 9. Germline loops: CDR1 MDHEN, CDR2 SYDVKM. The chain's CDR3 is CASSPPGRGLNEQFF. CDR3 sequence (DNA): TGTGCCAGCAGTCCACCCGGGAGGGGTCTCAATGAGCAGTTCTTC.

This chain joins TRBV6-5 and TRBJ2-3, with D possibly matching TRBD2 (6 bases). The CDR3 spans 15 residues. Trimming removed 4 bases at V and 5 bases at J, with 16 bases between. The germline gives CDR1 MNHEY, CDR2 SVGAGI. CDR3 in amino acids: CASSSLGRMGDTQYF. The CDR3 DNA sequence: TGTGCCAGCAGTTCCCTAGGGAGGATGGGAGATACGCAGTATTTT.

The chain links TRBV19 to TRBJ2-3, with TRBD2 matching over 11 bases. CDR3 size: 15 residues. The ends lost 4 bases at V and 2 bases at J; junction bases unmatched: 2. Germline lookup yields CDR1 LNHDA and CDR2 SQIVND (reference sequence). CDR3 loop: CASSKTSGVTDTQYF. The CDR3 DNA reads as TGTGCCAGTAGTAAGACTAGCGGGGTCACAGATACGCAGTATTTT.

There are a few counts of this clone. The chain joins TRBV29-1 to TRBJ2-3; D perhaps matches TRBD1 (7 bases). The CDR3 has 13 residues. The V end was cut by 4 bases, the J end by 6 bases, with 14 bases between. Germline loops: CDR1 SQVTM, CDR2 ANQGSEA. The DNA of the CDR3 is TGCAGCGTTGCAGGGGGGTGGATGGATACGCAGTATTTT. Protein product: CSVAGGWMDTQYF.

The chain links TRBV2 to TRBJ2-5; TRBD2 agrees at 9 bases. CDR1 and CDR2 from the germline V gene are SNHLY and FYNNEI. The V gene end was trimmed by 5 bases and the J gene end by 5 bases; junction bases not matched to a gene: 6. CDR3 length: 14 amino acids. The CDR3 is CASSPSGAKETQYF. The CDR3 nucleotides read TGTGCCAGCAGTCCTAGCGGGGCCAAGGAGACCCAGTACTTC.

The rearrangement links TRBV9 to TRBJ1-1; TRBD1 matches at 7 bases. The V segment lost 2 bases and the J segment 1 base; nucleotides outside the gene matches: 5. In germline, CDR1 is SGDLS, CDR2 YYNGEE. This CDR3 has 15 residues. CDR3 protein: CASSVLGQSNTEAFF. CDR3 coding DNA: TGTGCCAGCAGCGTCCTGGGACAGTCGAACACTGAAGCTTTCTTT.

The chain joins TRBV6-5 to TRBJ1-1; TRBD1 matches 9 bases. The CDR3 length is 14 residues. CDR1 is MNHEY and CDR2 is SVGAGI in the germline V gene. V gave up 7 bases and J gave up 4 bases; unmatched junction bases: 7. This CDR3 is CASKWTGDGTEAFF. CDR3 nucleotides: TGTGCCAGCAAGTGGACAGGGGACGGCACTGAAGCTTTCTTT.

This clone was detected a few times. CDR3 DNA: TGTGCCAGCAGTGACGGGGAGGAGAGAGGCTACACCTTC. It is translated as CASSDGEERGYTF. J is TRBJ1-2 and V is TRBV6-4; D remains unclear. This CDR3 has 13 amino acids. Trimming removed 2 bases at V and 8 bases at J, with 12 bases between. Germline lookup yields CDR1 MRHNA and CDR2 SNTAGT.

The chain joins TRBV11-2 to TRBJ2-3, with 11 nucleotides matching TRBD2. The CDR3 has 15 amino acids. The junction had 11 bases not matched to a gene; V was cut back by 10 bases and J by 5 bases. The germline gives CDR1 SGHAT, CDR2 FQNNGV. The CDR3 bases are TGTGCCACCGAATCTCTAGCGGGAGGCTTAGATACGCAGTATTTT. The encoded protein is CATESLAGGLDTQYF.

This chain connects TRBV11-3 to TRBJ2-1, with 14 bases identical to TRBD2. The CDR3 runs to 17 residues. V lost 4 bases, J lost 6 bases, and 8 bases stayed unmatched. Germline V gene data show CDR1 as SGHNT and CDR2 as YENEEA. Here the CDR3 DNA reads TGTGCCAGCAGCTCCGAGGGGACTAGCGGGAGTGGCAATGAGCAGTTCTTC. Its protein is CASSSEGTSGSGNEQFF. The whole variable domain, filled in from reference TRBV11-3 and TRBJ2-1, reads EAGVVQSPRYKIIEKKQPVAFWCNPISGHNTLYWYLQNLGQGPELLIRYENEEAVDDSQLPKDRFSAERLKGVDSTLKIQPAELGDSAVYLCASSSEGTSGSGNEQFFGPGTRLTVL.

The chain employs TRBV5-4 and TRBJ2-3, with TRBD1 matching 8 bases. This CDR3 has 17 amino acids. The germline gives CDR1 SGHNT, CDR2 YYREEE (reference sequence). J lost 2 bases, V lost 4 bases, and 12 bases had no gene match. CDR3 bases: TGTGCCAGCAGCCAGCCATCGGACAGGGAGCACACAGATACGCAGTATTTT. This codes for CASSQPSDREHTDTQYF.

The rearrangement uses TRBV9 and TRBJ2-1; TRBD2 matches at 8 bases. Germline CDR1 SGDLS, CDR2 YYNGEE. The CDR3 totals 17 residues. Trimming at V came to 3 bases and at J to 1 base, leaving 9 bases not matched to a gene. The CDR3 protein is CASSDSPAGVSYNEQFF. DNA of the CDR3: TGTGCCAGCAGCGACAGCCCAGCGGGAGTATCCTACAATGAGCAGTTCTTC.

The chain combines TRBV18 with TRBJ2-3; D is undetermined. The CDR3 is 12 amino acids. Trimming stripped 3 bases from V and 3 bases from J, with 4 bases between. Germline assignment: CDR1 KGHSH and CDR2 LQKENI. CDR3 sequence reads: CASSPSTDTQYF. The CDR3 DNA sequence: TGTGCCAGCTCACCGTCTACAGATACGCAGTATTTT.

CDR3 region: CASSKAGADTGELFF. The CDR3 DNA is TGTGCCAGCAGCAAAGCGGGAGCTGATACCGGGGAGCTGTTTTTT. J is TRBJ2-2 and V is TRBV6-5, with 8 bases lining up with TRBD2. This CDR3 is built from 15 residues. V dropped 6 bases and J dropped 5; count of bases not matched to a gene: 8. Per germline, CDR1 MNHEY and CDR2 SVGAGI.